This T cell receptor (beta chain) is drawn from a study of T cell changes during pregnancy in multiple sclerosis. Sequencing used immunoSEQ multiplex PCR; TCRdb keeps in-frame clones, though not all of them. The table has roughly 80,000 clones, approximately 90% seen once. After removal of 4 bases from V and 9 bases from J, the junction contained 9 bases not matched to a gene. The CDR3 extends over 14 amino acids. Germline assignment: CDR1 MNHNY and CDR2 SVGAGI (reference sequence). The sample in question was peripheral blood, obtained before pregnancy. The sequence came from a female donor with multiple sclerosis, enrolled in a pregnancy study. The genes are TRBV6-6 and TRBJ2-1, with TRBD2 matching 7 bases. The CDR3: CASSSGTKATEQFF. Written as DNA, the CDR3 is TGTGCCAGCAGTTCCGGGACTAAAGCGACTGAGCAGTTCTTC.